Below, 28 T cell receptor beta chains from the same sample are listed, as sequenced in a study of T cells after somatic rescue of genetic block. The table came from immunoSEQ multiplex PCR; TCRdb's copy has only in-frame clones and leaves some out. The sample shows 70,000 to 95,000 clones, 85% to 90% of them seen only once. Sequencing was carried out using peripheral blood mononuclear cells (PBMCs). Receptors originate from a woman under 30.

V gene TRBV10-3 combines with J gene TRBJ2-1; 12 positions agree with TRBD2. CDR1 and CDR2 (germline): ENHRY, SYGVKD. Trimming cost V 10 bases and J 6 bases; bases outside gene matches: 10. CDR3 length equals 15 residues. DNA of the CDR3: TGTGCCACAGAGCAAGGACTAGCGGGAAGCAATGAGCAGTTCTTC. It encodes CATEQGLAGSNEQFF.

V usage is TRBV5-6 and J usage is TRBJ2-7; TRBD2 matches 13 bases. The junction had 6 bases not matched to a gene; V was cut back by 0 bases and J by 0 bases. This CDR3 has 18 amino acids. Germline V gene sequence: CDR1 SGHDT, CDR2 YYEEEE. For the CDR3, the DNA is TGTGCCAGCAGCTTGGAACTAGCGGGAGGGCTTAGCTCCTACGAGCAGTACTTC. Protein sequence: CASSLELAGGLSSYEQYF.

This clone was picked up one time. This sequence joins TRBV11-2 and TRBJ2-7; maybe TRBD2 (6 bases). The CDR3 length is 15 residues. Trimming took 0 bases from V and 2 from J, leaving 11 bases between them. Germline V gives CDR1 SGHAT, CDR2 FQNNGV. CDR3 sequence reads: CASSLDTSWTYEQYF. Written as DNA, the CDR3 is TGTGCCAGCAGCTTAGACACTAGCTGGACCTACGAGCAGTACTTC.

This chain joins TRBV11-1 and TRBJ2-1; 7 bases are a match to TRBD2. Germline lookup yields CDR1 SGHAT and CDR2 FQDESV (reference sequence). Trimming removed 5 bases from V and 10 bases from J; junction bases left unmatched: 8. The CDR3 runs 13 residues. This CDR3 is CASSARGEGEQFF. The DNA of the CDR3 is TGTGCCAGCAGCGCCCGGGGGGAAGGGGAGCAGTTCTTC. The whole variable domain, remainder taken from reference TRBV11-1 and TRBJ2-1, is EAEVAQSPRYKITEKSQAVAFWCDPISGHATLYWYRQILGQGPELLVQFQDESVVDDSQLPKDRFSAERLKGVDSTLKIQPAELGDSAMYLCASSARGEGEQFFGPGTRLTVL.

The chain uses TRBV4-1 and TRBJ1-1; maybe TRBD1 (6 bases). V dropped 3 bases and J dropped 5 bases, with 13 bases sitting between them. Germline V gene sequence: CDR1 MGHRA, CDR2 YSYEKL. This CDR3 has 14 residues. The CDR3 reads CASSHTGLRTEAFF. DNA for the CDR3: TGCGCCAGCAGCCATACAGGGTTGAGGACTGAAGCTTTCTTT.

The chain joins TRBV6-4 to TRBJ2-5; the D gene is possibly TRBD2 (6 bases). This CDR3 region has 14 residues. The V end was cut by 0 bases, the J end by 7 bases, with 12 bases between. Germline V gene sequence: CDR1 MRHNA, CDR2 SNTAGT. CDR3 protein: CASSDSGTSPTQYF. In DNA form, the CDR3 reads TGTGCCAGCAGTGACTCGGGGACTTCTCCGACCCAGTACTTC.

DNA of the CDR3: TGTGCCAGCAGCCCGCAAGGCGGACAGGCTGCCGGGGGCTACACCTTC. It is translated as CASSPQGGQAAGGYTF. V and J are TRBV7-2 and TRBJ1-2, with 7 bases aligning to TRBD1. CDR1 is SGHTA and CDR2 is FQGNSA in the germline V gene. After removal of 5 bases from V and 8 bases from J, the junction contained 17 bases not matched to a gene. This CDR3 region has 16 residues.

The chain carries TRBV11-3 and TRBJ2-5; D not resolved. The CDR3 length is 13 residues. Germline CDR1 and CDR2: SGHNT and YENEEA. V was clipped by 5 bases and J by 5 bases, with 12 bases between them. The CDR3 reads CASSPRTRETQYF. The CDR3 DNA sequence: TGTGCCAGCAGCCCCCGGACCCGGGAGACCCAGTACTTC.

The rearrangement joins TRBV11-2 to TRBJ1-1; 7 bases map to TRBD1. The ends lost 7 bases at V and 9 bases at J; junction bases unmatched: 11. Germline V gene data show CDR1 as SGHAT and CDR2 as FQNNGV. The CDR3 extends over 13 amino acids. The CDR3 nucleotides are TGTGCCAGCACCTATAGGGGGACAGACAAAGCTTTCTTT. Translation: CASTYRGTDKAFF. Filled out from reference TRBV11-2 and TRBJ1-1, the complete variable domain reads EAGVAQSPRYKIIEKRQSVAFWCNPISGHATLYWYQQILGQGPKLLIQFQNNGVVDDSQLPKDRFSAERLKGVDSTLKIQPAKLEDSAVYLCASTYRGTDKAFFGQGTRLTVV.

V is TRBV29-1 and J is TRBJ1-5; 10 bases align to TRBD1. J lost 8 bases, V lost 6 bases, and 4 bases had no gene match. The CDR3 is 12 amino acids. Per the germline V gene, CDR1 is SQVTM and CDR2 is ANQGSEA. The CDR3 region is CSVAGQGKPQHF. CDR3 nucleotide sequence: TGCAGCGTCGCGGGACAGGGGAAGCCCCAGCATTTT.

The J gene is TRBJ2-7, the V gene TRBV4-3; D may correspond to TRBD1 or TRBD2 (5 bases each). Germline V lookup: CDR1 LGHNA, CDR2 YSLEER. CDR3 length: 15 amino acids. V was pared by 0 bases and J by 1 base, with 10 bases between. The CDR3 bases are TGCGCCAGCAGCCAAGATCTTGGGGGATCCTACGAGCAGTACTTC. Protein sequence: CASSQDLGGSYEQYF.

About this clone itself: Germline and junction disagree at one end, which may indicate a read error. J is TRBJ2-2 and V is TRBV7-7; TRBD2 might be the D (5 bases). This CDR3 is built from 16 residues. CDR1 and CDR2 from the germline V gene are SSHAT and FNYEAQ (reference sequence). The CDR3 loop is CASSLARKPGTGELFF. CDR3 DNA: TGTGCTAGCAGCTTAGCGCGTAAGCCGGGCACCGGGGAGCTGTTTTTT.

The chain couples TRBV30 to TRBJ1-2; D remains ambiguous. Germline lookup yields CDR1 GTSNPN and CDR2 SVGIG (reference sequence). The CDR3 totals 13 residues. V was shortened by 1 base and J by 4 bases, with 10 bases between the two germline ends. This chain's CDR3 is CAWSGSGPYGYTF. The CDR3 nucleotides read TGTGCCTGGAGTGGATCCGGCCCCTATGGCTACACCTTC.

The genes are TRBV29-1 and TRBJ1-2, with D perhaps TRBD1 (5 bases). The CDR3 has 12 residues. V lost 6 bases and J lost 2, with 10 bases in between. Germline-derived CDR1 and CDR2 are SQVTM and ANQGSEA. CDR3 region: CSVRRANYGYTF. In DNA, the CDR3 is TGCAGCGTCCGCAGGGCGAACTATGGCTACACCTTC.

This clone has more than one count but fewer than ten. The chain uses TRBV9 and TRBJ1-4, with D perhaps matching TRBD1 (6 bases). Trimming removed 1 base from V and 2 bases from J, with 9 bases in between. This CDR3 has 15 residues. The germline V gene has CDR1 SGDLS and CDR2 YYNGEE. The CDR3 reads CASSVRGGTNEKLFF. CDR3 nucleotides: TGTGCCAGCAGCGTAAGAGGGGGGACTAATGAAAAACTGTTTTTT.

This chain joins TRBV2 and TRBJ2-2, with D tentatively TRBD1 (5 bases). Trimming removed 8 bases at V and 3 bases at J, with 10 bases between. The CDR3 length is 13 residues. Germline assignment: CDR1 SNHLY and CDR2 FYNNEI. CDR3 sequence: CASGAGDTGELFF. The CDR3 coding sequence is TGTGCCAGCGGGGCAGGAGACACCGGGGAGCTGTTTTTT. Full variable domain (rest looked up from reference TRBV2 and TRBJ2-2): EPEVTQTPSHQVTQMGQEVILRCVPISNHLYFYWYRQILGQKVEFLVSFYNNEISEKSEIFDDQFSVERPDGSNFTLKIRSTKLEDSAMYFCASGAGDTGELFFGEGSRLTVL.

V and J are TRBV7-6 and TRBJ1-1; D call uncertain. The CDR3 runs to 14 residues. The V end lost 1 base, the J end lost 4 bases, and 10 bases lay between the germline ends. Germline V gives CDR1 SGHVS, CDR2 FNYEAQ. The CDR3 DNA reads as TGTGCCAGCAGCTTAGGGGCGGGAGGCACTGAAGCTTTCTTT. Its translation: CASSLGAGGTEAFF.

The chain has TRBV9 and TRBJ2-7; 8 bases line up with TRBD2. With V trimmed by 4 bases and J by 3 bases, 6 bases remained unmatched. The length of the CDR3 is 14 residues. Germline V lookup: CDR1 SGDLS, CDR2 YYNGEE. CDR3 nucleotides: TGTGCCAGCAGCTCGACCGGGACTAGCTACGAGCAGTACTTC. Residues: CASSSTGTSYEQYF.

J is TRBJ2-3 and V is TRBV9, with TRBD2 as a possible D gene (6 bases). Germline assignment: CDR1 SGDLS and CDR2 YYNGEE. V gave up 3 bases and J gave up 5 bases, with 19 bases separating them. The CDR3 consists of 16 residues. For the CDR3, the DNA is TGTGCCAGCAGCGCCCGGGAGCGGAACCGTTTAGATACGCAGTATTTT. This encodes CASSARERNRLDTQYF.

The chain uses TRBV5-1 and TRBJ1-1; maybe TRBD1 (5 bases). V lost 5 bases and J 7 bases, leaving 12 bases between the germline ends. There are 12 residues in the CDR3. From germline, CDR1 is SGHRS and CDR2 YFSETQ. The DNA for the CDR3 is TGCGCCAGCAGACCTCTCACAGGTGAAGCTTTCTTT. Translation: CASRPLTGEAFF.

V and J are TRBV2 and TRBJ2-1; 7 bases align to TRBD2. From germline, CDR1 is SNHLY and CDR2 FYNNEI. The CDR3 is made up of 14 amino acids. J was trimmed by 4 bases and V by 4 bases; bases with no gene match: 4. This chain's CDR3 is CASSGLAEYNEQFF. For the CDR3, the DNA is TGTGCCAGCAGTGGGCTAGCGGAGTACAATGAGCAGTTCTTC.

The CDR3 spells CASSYSRATGNTIYF. The CDR3 DNA is TGTGCCAGCAGTTACTCGAGGGCAACGGGAAACACCATATATTTT. The rearrangement uses TRBV6-5 and TRBJ1-3, with D unresolved. Per the germline V gene, CDR1 is MNHEY and CDR2 is SVGAGI. The V end was cut by 0 bases, the J end by 4 bases, with 10 bases between. This CDR3 is 15 amino acids long.

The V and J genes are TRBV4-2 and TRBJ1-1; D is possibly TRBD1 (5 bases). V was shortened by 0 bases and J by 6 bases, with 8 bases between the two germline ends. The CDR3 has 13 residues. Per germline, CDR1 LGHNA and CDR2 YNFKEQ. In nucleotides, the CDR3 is TGTGCCAGCAGCCAAGACAGGGTATCTGAAGCTTTCTTT. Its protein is CASSQDRVSEAFF.

CDR3: CASSQAAGGYGYTF. CDR3 in DNA: TGTGCCAGCAGCCAGGCCGCGGGGGGCTATGGCTACACCTTC. The chain employs TRBV7-2 and TRBJ1-2, with a possible D match to TRBD1 (5 bases). Germline loops: CDR1 SGHTA, CDR2 FQGNSA. Between the trimmed V and J ends, which lost 5 bases and 4 bases, there was a span of 14 bases. The CDR3 is 14 residues long. The full variable domain, completed using reference TRBV7-2 and TRBJ1-2, is GAGVSQSPSNKVTEKGKDVELRCDPISGHTALYWYRQSLGQGLEFLIYFQGNSAPDKSGLPSDRFSAERTGGSVSTLTIQRTQQEDSAVYLCASSQAAGGYGYTFGSGTRLTVV.

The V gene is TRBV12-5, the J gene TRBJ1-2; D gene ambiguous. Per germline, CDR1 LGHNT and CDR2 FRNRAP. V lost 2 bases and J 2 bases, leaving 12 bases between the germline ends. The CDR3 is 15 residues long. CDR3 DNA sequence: TGTGCTAGTGGTTTGATCTGGGGAAGGAACTATGGCTACACCTTC. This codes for CASGLIWGRNYGYTF.

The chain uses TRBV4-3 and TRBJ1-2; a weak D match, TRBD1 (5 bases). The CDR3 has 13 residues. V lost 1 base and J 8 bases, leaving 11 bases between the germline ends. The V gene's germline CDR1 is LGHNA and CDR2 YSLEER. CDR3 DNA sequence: TGCGCCAGCAGCCAAGTTGAGGGGCGCGGCTACACCTTC. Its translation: CASSQVEGRGYTF.

CDR3 in amino acids: CASSWQGGYYGYTF. The CDR3 region has the DNA TGTGCCAGCAGTTGGCAGGGTGGCTACTATGGCTACACCTTC. The rearrangement links TRBV27 to TRBJ1-2, with D possibly TRBD1 on 5 matching bases. The germline CDR1 and CDR2 sequences are MNHEY and SMNVEV (reference sequence). V lost 4 bases, J lost 3 bases, and 12 bases lay in between. This CDR3 comprises 14 residues.

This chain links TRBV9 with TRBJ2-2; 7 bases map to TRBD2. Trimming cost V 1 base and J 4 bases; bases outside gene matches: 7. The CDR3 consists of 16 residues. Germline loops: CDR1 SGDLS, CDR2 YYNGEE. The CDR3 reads CASSVYAAGATGELFF. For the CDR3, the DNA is TGTGCCAGCAGCGTATACGCGGCGGGAGCCACCGGGGAGCTGTTTTTT.